This entry features one T cell receptor (beta chain) sequence. The antigen remains undetermined. Treatment defined: oral pan-JAK inhibitor, 5-10 mg twice daily. As part of sample collection, lesional scalp punch biopsies and peripheral blood were taken from alopecia areata patients. This sample was included in a study of CD8+ T cells in alopecia areata. General study points: Lesional tissue from the scalp (especially in alopecia totalis/universalis) showed higher clonality than normal scalp.

RNA extraction was followed by reverse transcription into cDNA, which acted as the sequencing template. The data were produced by immunoSEQ multiplex PCR, yet TCRdb's version contains in-frame clones alone and is incomplete. The data hold around 180,000 clones, with 50% to 70% observed a single time. The CDR3 has 14 amino acids. Germline values: CDR1 GTSNPN, CDR2 SVGIG (reference sequence). V gave up 4 bases and J gave up 1 base; unmatched junction bases: 7. The chain couples TRBV30 to TRBJ2-7; 7 bases are a match to TRBD1. Specimen: CD4+ T cells sorted from blood, collected around week 50, from a patient treated with tofacitinib. The TCR sequence derives from a human donor with alopecia areata. This chain's CDR3 is CAWKFMGQSYEQYF. In DNA form, the CDR3 reads TGTGCCTGGAAATTCATGGGACAGTCCTACGAGCAGTACTTC.